What follows describes a single TCR beta chain. This sample was included in a study of blood T cell repertoires in COVID-19. Across the study: Sites in the United States, Italy and Spain provided acute and convalescent COVID-19 samples.

Authors' analysis steps: Amplification of reference gene primers was used by the study to estimate nucleated cell counts. This table comes from immunoSEQ multiplex PCR, and its TCRdb copy is limited to in-frame clones, with some not included. From that table come the V and J calls and clone size; the DNA was used to work out D and trimming. The sample records some 320,000 clones, approximately 85% being singletons. Per germline, CDR1 SGDLS and CDR2 YYNGEE. With 5 bases removed from V and 6 bases from J, the gap between germline ends came to 20 bases. The CDR3 length is 15 residues. The receptor comes from a human donor in a cohort sampled during active COVID-19. Specimen: peripheral blood. This chain uses TRBV9 with TRBJ1-2, with a possible D match to TRBD1 (6 bases). In DNA, the CDR3 is TGTGCCAGCAGTACTACAGGGACCGCGGGGGATGGCTACACCTTC. As protein: CASSTTGTAGDGYTF.